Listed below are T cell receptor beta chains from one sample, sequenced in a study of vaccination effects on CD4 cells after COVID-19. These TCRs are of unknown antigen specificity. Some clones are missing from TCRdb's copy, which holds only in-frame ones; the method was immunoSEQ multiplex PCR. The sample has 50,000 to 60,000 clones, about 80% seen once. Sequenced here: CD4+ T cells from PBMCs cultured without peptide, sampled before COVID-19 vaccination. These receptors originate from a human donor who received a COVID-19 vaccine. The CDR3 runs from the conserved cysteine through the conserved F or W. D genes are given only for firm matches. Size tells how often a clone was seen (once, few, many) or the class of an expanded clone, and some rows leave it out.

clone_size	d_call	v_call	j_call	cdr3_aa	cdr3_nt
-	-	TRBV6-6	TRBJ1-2	CASSPQAGSYYGYTF	TGTGCCAGCAGTCCTCAGGCGGGGAGCTACTATGGCTACACCTTC
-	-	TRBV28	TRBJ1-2	CASSLLREVNGYTF	TGTGCCAGCAGTTTACTCAGGGAAGTGAATGGCTACACCTTC
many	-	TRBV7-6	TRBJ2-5	CASSLRGTGVASQETQYF	TGTGCCAGCAGCTTACGGGGGACGGGGGTAGCGTCACAAGAGACCCAGTACTTC
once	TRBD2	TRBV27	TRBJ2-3	CASSLSGLRTDTQYF	TGTGCCAGCAGTTTATCGGGACTACGGACAGATACGCAGTATTTT
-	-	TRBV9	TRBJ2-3	CASSARVADTQYF	TGTGCCAGCAGCGCAAGGGTTGCGGATACGCAGTATTTT
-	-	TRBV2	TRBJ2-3	CASSVSTPVTDTQYF	TGTGCCAGCAGTGTTAGCACTCCTGTCACAGATACGCAGTATTTT
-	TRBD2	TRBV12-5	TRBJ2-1	CASGLSLAGSYNEQFF	TGTGCTAGTGGTTTGAGCCTAGCGGGGTCCTACAATGAGCAGTTCTTC
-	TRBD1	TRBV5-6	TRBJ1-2	CASRTSGGNYGYTF	TGTGCCAGCAGGACCTCAGGGGGTAACTATGGCTACACCTTC
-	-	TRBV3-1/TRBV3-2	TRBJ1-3	CASSQGSSGNTIYF	TGTGCCAGCAGCCAAGGGAGCTCTGGAAACACCATATATTTT
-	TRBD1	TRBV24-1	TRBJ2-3	CATSDPGQASTDTQYF	TGTGCCACCAGTGATCCCGGACAGGCTAGCACAGATACGCAGTATTTT
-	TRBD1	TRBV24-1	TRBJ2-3	CATSDLGQKASTDTQYF	TGTGCCACCAGTGACCTGGGACAGAAGGCTAGCACAGATACGCAGTATTTT
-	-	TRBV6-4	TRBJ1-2	CASSEGYGYTF	TGTGCCAGCAGTGAGGGGTATGGCTACACCTTC
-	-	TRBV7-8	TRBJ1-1	CASSSDTIDAEAFF	TGTGCCAGCAGCTCGGACACGATCGACGCTGAAGCTTTCTTT
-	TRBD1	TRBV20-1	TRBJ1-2	CSASHGRGKDGYTF	TGCAGTGCTAGTCACGGCAGGGGGAAGGATGGCTACACCTTC
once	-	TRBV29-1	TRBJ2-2	CSVAGGSVHTGELFF	TGCAGCGTTGCCGGGGGTTCGGTACACACCGGGGAGCTGTTTTTT
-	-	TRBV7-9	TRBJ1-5	CASSLAAGPQPQHF	TGTGCCAGCAGCTTAGCCGCAGGGCCTCAGCCCCAGCATTTT
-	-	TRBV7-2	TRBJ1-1	CASSLRRRGTEAFF	TGTGCCAGCAGCTTAAGGAGGAGAGGCACTGAAGCTTTCTTT
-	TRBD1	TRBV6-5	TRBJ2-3	CASSQLQGVTDTQYF	TGTGCCAGCAGCCAATTACAGGGGGTCACAGATACGCAGTATTTT
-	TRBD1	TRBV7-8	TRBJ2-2	CASSLRDRGGGTGELFF	TGTGCCAGCAGCCTCCGGGACAGGGGAGGGGGCACCGGGGAGCTGTTTTTT
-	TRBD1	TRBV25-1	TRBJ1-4	CASSEYGTGNEKLFF	TGTGCCAGCAGTGAATATGGGACAGGGAATGAAAAACTGTTTTTT
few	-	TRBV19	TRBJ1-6	CASTENNSPLHF	TGTGCCAGTACCGAAAATAATTCACCCCTCCACTTT
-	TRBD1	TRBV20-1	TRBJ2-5	CSASDRGPTQYF	TGCAGTGCTAGTGACAGGGGGCCGACCCAGTACTTC
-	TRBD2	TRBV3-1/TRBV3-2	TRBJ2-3	CASSRTSGGRDTQYF	TGTGCCAGCAGTCGTACTAGCGGGGGTAGAGATACGCAGTATTTT
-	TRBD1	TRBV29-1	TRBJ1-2	CSVAGQGNGYTF	TGCAGCGTTGCGGGACAGGGGAATGGCTACACCTTC
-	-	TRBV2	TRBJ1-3	CASLAYGNTIYF	TGTGCCAGCTTGGCTTACGGAAACACCATATATTTT
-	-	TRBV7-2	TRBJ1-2	CASSPSSGYGYTF	TGTGCCAGCAGCCCGTCGTCAGGATATGGCTACACCTTC
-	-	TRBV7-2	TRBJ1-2	CASSYDKAYGYTF	TGTGCCAGCAGTTACGACAAAGCCTATGGCTACACCTTC
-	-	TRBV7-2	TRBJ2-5	CASSHQVVDKQTQYF	TGTGCCAGCAGTCACCAGGTGGTTGATAAGCAGACCCAGTACTTC
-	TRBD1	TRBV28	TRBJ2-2	CASSRDSTNTGELFF	TGTGCCAGCAGTCGGGACAGCACGAACACCGGGGAGCTGTTTTTT
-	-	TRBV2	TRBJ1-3	CASSERDQRRGNTIYF	TGTGCCAGCAGTGAAAGAGATCAGCGTAGAGGAAACACCATATATTTT